The following is a T cell receptor (beta chain) sequence with its context. Its antigen is as yet unknown. The read ends 3 residues early relative to the CDR3; the germline J gene fills the gap. This entry belongs to a study of Tregs in tolerant kidney transplant recipients. The study's findings and limits: Changing PCR primers prevented nucleotide comparison between some patients' samples. Biological reproducibility was not directly addressed in this study. Tolerant patients' donor-specific Tregs expanded beyond overall Tregs, suggesting antigen-driven growth.

Assay used: immunoSEQ multiplex PCR; TCRdb lists only in-frame clones, some missing. Its table lists tens of thousands of clones. CD4+CD25+CD127- Tregs, CD4+CD25- non-Tregs, CD4 and CD8 cells were sorted. CDR3 length equals 10 residues. Trimming cost V 8 bases and J 4 bases, with 8 bases left between them. Germline V gene data show CDR1 as GTSNPN and CDR2 as SVGIG (reference sequence). This receptor was taken from a human donor who received a combined kidney and bone marrow transplant. The chain combines TRBV30 with TRBJ1-2; D remains unclear. The sample here was CD4+ T cells from blood, taken before the transplant. The CDR3 sequence is CALEGYGYTF. Partial CDR3 DNA: TGTGCCCTCGAGGGCTATGGC.